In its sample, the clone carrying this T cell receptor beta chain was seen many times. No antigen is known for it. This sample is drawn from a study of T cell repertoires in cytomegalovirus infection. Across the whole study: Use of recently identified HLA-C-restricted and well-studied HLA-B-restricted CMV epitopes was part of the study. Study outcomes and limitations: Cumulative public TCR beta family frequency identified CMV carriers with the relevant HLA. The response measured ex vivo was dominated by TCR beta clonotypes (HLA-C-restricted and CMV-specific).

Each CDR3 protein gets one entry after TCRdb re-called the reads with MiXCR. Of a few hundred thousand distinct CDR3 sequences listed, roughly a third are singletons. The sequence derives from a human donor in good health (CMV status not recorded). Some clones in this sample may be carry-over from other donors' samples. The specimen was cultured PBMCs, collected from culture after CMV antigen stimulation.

The CDR3 is CASPTGYGYTF. The CDR3 DNA reads TGTGCCAGCCCTACCGGCTATGGCTACACCTTC. The chain has TRBV7-2 and TRBJ1-2; D not certain. CDR3 length: 11 amino acids. V was shortened by 8 bases and J by 4 bases, with 8 bases between the two germline ends. The V gene's germline CDR1 is SGHTA and CDR2 FQGNSA.